A single sample is the source of the 15 T cell receptor beta chains below, sequenced in a study of T cell responses to AZD1222 COVID-19 vaccine (dated by TCRdb to the early 2020s). The time point label corresponds to: about 28 days (+/-7) after the second vaccine dose. The library was obtained by the immunoSEQ multiplex PCR assay. TCRdb holds this immuneACCESS table with in-frame rearrangements only. Some clones are missing; in checked studies, unresolved V genes explain under half, and the rest has no known cause. This sample comprises approximately 120,000 clones, around 85% of them detected only once. Almost 4.5% of the sample is taken by the ten largest. Material: peripheral blood, obtained 28 days after the second AZD1222 dose. The receptors were gathered from an adult who received the AZD1222 COVID-19 vaccine.

The chain recombines TRBV6-5 with TRBJ1-2; the D is unclear. Trimming took off 2 bases at V and 1 base at J, with 5 bases between the two ends. There are 13 residues in the CDR3. Looked up from germline, CDR1 is MNHEY and CDR2 is SVGAGI. The DNA of the CDR3 is TGTGCCAGCAGTTACGCGGTTAACTATGGCTACACCTTC. This translates into CASSYAVNYGYTF.

A few counts support this clone. The chain couples TRBV7-2 to TRBJ2-1; D unresolved. CDR3 length: 15 amino acids. From germline, CDR1 is SGHTA and CDR2 FQGNSA. V was cut by 4 bases and J by 0 bases, with 10 bases left in between. The CDR3 DNA reads TGTGCCAGCAGCTCATGGGCGTTCTCCTACAATGAGCAGTTCTTC. Its translation: CASSSWAFSYNEQFF.

The genes are TRBV18 and TRBJ1-1; 7 positions agree with TRBD1. Germline V gene sequence: CDR1 KGHSH, CDR2 LQKENI. J was trimmed by 10 bases and V by 2 bases; bases with no gene match: 13. The CDR3 covers 15 residues. The CDR3 nucleotides read TGTGCCAGCTCACCAAGGCCGGACAGGACAGAGGGAGCTTTCTTT. It codes for CASSPRPDRTEGAFF.

This chain uses TRBV6-5 with TRBJ2-7; 9 bases agree with TRBD1. The trim removed 6 bases at V and 9 bases at J, leaving 0 bases unmatched. This CDR3 comprises 10 residues. CDR1 and CDR2 from the germline V gene are MNHEY and SVGAGI. The CDR3 loop reads CASRGQGQYF. CDR3 nucleotide sequence: TGTGCCAGCAGGGGACAGGGGCAGTACTTC.

The rearrangement uses TRBV23-1 and TRBJ1-1; no reliable D call. TRBV23-1 is known as an ORF, though its function is uncertain. This CDR3 region has 12 residues. Trimming left V 8 bases short and J 11 bases short, with 18 bases between. The CDR3 nucleotides read TGCGCCAGCGGTTGCACCGTCAGGCGGGCTTTCTTT. It codes for CASGCTVRRAFF.

The chain employs TRBV25-1 and TRBJ1-1, with 10 bases lining up with TRBD1. Germline values: CDR1 MGHDK, CDR2 SYGVNS. This CDR3 is 16 amino acids long. The V gene end was trimmed by 7 bases and the J gene end by 4 bases; junction bases not matched to a gene: 12. CDR3 bases: TGTGCCAGCAAGCCGGGCGACAGGGGGCGAGTCACTGAAGCTTTCTTT. This gives the protein CASKPGDRGRVTEAFF. The full variable domain, completed using reference TRBV25-1 and TRBJ1-1, is EADIYQTPRYLVIGTGKKITLECSQTMGHDKMYWYQQDPGMELHLIHYSYGVNSTEKGDLSSESTVSRIRTEHFPLTLESARPSHTSQYLCASKPGDRGRVTEAFFGQGTRLTVV.

The rearrangement joins TRBV6-5 to TRBJ1-1, with unresolved D. V was pared by 2 bases and J by 1 base, with 5 bases between. The CDR3 consists of 13 residues. Germline assignment: CDR1 MNHEY and CDR2 SVGAGI. The DNA for the CDR3 is TGTGCCAGCAGTTACGGATCGAACACTGAAGCTTTCTTT. This translates into CASSYGSNTEAFF.

The V gene is TRBV5-1, the J gene TRBJ1-3, with a weak D call TRBD1 (5 bases). CDR1 and CDR2 from the germline V gene are SGHRS and YFSETQ. Deletions cut 0 bases from V and 0 bases from J, with 13 bases between. The CDR3 extends over 17 amino acids. The DNA of the CDR3 is TGCGCCAGCAGCTTGGAGACAGCTACCTACTCTGGAAACACCATATATTTT. Amino acids: CASSLETATYSGNTIYF.

This clone showed up just once. The chain employs TRBV28 and TRBJ2-7; D not resolved. The CDR3 has 15 amino acids. CDR1 and CDR2 (germline): MDHEN, SYDVKM. Trimming took 3 bases from V and 1 from J, leaving 13 bases between them. The CDR3 is CASSFMASRSYEQYF. The CDR3, as DNA: TGTGCCAGCAGTTTTATGGCCTCTAGGTCCTACGAGCAGTACTTC.

CDR3 sequence (DNA): TGTGCCAGCAGCGCCCCAGGGTTTGGGGCAAATGAGCAGTTCTTC. Its translation is CASSAPGFGANEQFF. V and J are TRBV9 and TRBJ2-1; possibly TRBD1 for D (5 bases). V gave up 3 bases and J gave up 7 bases, with 17 bases separating them. This CDR3 has 15 residues. CDR1 SGDLS and CDR2 YYNGEE come from the germline V gene.

The chain links TRBV15 to TRBJ1-3; no firm D call. Germline assignment: CDR1 LNHNV and CDR2 YYDKDF (reference sequence). The CDR3 consists of 13 residues. V lost 4 bases and J lost 0, with 4 bases in between. The CDR3 DNA reads TGTGCCACCAGCAATCCCTCTGGAAACACCATATATTTT. Residues: CATSNPSGNTIYF.

The rearrangement links TRBV9 to TRBJ2-1; a weak D match, TRBD2 (7 bases). Trimming took off 4 bases at V and 4 bases at J, with 18 bases between the two ends. Germline CDR1 reads SGDLS; CDR2 reads YYNGEE. This CDR3 has 16 residues. The CDR3 DNA follows: TGTGCCAGCAGCATCCAGGGAGGGGGTCGGTACAATGAGCAGTTCTTC. This gives the protein CASSIQGGGRYNEQFF.

This rearrangement joins TRBV28 to TRBJ1-2, with a possible D match to TRBD1 (5 bases). The CDR3 totals 15 residues. Per germline, CDR1 MDHEN and CDR2 SYDVKM. The germline V and J ends were trimmed by 6 bases and 0 bases, with 14 bases remaining between them. The CDR3: CASSSGTAANYGYTF. The CDR3 DNA reads as TGTGCCAGCAGCTCCGGGACGGCAGCTAACTATGGCTACACCTTC.

The V and J genes are TRBV2 and TRBJ2-2, with D perhaps being TRBD1 or TRBD2 (6 bases each). The CDR3 totals 16 residues. The V gene lost 1 base and the J gene lost 3 bases, with 12 bases spanning the gap. Germline CDR1 SNHLY, CDR2 FYNNEI. The CDR3 bases are TGTGCCAGCAGTGAAGACAGGGAGCGGGACACCGGGGAGCTGTTTTTT. Its protein is CASSEDRERDTGELFF. The complete variable domain, with remaining parts taken from reference TRBV2 and TRBJ2-2, reads EPEVTQTPSHQVTQMGQEVILRCVPISNHLYFYWYRQILGQKVEFLVSFYNNEISEKSEIFDDQFSVERPDGSNFTLKIRSTKLEDSAMYFCASSEDRERDTGELFFGEGSRLTVL.

This rearrangement joins TRBV6-2 or TRBV6-3 to TRBJ1-5; D is uncertain. Germline V gives CDR1 MNHEY, CDR2 SVGEGT. The CDR3 is 18 amino acids. V was shortened by 2 bases and J by 0 bases, with 17 bases between the two germline ends. The CDR3 DNA reads TGTGCCAGCAGTTACATGGCAGGAGCCTTTAATAGCAATCAGCCCCAGCATTTT. Its protein product is CASSYMAGAFNSNQPQHF.